In its sample, the clone carrying this T cell receptor (beta chain) was seen once. No antigen is known for it. This record comes from a study of shared clonotypes between healthy human individuals. In the original processing: ImmunoSEQ supplied junction-only sequences lacking quality scores, so filtering was different. Using immunoSEQ multiplex PCR, the repertoire was profiled, and TCRdb retains in-frame clones only, with some absent. That table is the source of V, J and clone size, and D and trimming were worked out from the DNA. This sample has hundreds of thousands of clones, with over 65% found just once. The CDR3 sequence is 15 residues long. The junction had 7 bases not matched to a gene; V was cut back by 5 bases and J by 2 bases. CDR1 and CDR2 from the germline V gene are SEHNR and FQNEAQ (reference sequence). Whole-study findings and limits: Clonotype sharing levels among donors were expected to vary with sequencing depth.

This sequence was found in a middle-aged woman in good health. Some clones in this sample may be carry-over from other donors' samples. This chain uses TRBV7-9 with TRBJ2-3; 7 bases are shared with TRBD1. The sample was PBMCs. This CDR3 reads CASSRRDSLTDTQYF. DNA of the CDR3: TGTGCCAGCAGCCGCCGGGACAGCCTCACAGATACGCAGTATTTT.